The rows below give T cell receptor beta chains drawn from one sample of a study of CD4+ T cells in melanoma. Using immunoSEQ multiplex PCR, the repertoire was profiled, and TCRdb retains in-frame clones only, with some absent. This table has approximately 110,000 clones, over 80% appearing once. Sequences were obtained from peripheral blood. The receptor set was obtained from a human donor with melanoma. The CDR3 runs from the conserved cysteine through the conserved F or W. The D gene is left open where the match is weak. The listing skips clone size in some rows; elsewhere it reads once, few, many or a size class.

clone_size: -; v_call: TRBV5-1; d_call: -; j_call: TRBJ1-2; cdr3_nt: TGCGCCAGCAGCGGGGAAGGGGGTTATGGCTACACCTTC; cdr3_aa: CASSGEGGYGYTF
clone_size: -; v_call: TRBV19; d_call: TRBD1; j_call: TRBJ2-3; cdr3_nt: TGTGCCAGTAGTATGGGCTATCCGGGACAGGGAAAAAAAACAGATACGCAGTATTTT; cdr3_aa: CASSMGYPGQGKKTDTQYF
clone_size: -; v_call: TRBV29-1; d_call: -; j_call: TRBJ2-3; cdr3_nt: TGCAGCGTTGACGCCCCCCCGGGGGGCAGCGATACGCAGTATTTT; cdr3_aa: CSVDAPPGGSDTQYF
clone_size: -; v_call: TRBV10-3; d_call: -; j_call: TRBJ1-5; cdr3_nt: TGTGCCATCAGTGGGGCAGACATGCAGCCCCAGCATTTT; cdr3_aa: CAISGADMQPQHF
clone_size: -; v_call: TRBV7-9; d_call: TRBD1; j_call: TRBJ2-1; cdr3_nt: TGTGCCAGCAGCTTTTTCCTGACAGGGTCCGTTTCATTCTTC; cdr3_aa: CASSFFLTGSVSFF
clone_size: medium-sized; v_call: TRBV28; d_call: -; j_call: TRBJ1-3; cdr3_nt: TGTGCCAGCAGTCTTTCCGGGTCCCGGACTGGAAACACCATATATTTT; cdr3_aa: CASSLSGSRTGNTIYF
clone_size: -; v_call: TRBV4-2; d_call: -; j_call: TRBJ2-5; cdr3_nt: TGTGCCAGCAGCCAAGCCGGAAGGTGGGAGACCCAGTACTTC; cdr3_aa: CASSQAGRWETQYF
clone_size: -; v_call: TRBV2; d_call: -; j_call: TRBJ2-3; cdr3_nt: TGTGCCAGCAAAGACAGAAAAAGCACAGATACGCAGTATTTT; cdr3_aa: CASKDRKSTDTQYF
clone_size: once; v_call: TRBV21-1; d_call: -; j_call: TRBJ2-7; cdr3_nt: TGTGCCAGCAGCAAACTCGGACAGGGAAACTACGAGCAGTACTTC; cdr3_aa: CASSKLGQGNYEQYF
clone_size: -; v_call: TRBV7-2; d_call: TRBD1; j_call: TRBJ1-3; cdr3_nt: TGTGCCAGCAGCACAGGGGGAACCTCTGGAAACACCATATATTTT; cdr3_aa: CASSTGGTSGNTIYF
clone_size: -; v_call: TRBV27; d_call: TRBD1; j_call: TRBJ2-5; cdr3_nt: TGTGCCAGCAGTTTAAACCGGGACAGGGGGCGCGGGACCCAGTACTTC; cdr3_aa: CASSLNRDRGRGTQYF
clone_size: -; v_call: TRBV6-1; d_call: -; j_call: TRBJ1-2; cdr3_nt: TGTGCCAGCAGGATGAGACAGGAAGGGAGTGGCTACACCTTC; cdr3_aa: CASRMRQEGSGYTF
clone_size: -; v_call: TRBV19; d_call: TRBD1; j_call: TRBJ2-7; cdr3_nt: TGTGCCAGTAGTATAGGCGGACAGGGTTTCGGGCCCTACGAGCAGTACTTC; cdr3_aa: CASSIGGQGFGPYEQYF
clone_size: -; v_call: TRBV9; d_call: TRBD2; j_call: TRBJ2-1; cdr3_nt: TGTGCCAGCAGCGTAGACCGACTAGCGACCTACAATGAGCAGTTCTTC; cdr3_aa: CASSVDRLATYNEQFF
clone_size: -; v_call: TRBV11-2; d_call: TRBD2; j_call: TRBJ2-7; cdr3_nt: TGTGCCAGCAGCCCCGGCGGGGGGCACTCCTACGAGCAGTACTTC; cdr3_aa: CASSPGGGHSYEQYF
clone_size: -; v_call: TRBV18; d_call: TRBD1; j_call: TRBJ2-5; cdr3_nt: TGTGCCAGCTCACGATGGACAGGCCAAGAGACCCAGTACTTC; cdr3_aa: CASSRWTGQETQYF